The text below deals with one T cell receptor (beta chain). Libraries were prepared by immunoSEQ multiplex PCR; TCRdb keeps only in-frame clonotypes and omits some of them. The top ten clones hold 11% of a sample with roughly 5,400 clones, roughly 81% of them seen once. The V gene end was trimmed by 4 bases and the J gene end by 5 bases; junction bases not matched to a gene: 20. Germline CDR1 SGDLS, CDR2 YYNGEE. CDR3 length equals 18 residues. These data are taken from a study of immune evolution from preneoplasia to lung adenocarcinoma. This clonotype was obtained from a donor older than 65 with lung adenocarcinoma. The sequencing sample was made of FFPE adjacent normal lung tissue. The chain couples TRBV9 to TRBJ2-5; the match to TRBD1 covers 7 bases. CDR3: CASSTAALPGTERETQYF. In DNA, the CDR3 is TGTGCCAGCAGCACGGCCGCCTTGCCCGGGACAGAGAGGGAGACCCAGTACTTC.